These 28 T cell receptor beta chains were all obtained from the same sample, sequenced in a study of monozygotic twins with inflammatory bowel disease. TCRdb re-called the 5' RACE reads; one entry per CDR3 protein, DNA not given. This repertoire includes some 450,000 distinct CDR3 sequences. Sequenced material: blood. The receptors shown here come from a human donor with ulcerative colitis or Crohn's disease, or a healthy co-twin of an affected twin (not recorded which).

The V call is TRBV5-1, the J call TRBJ2-3; lacking DNA, the TRBD1 call made by TCRdb goes unchecked. This CDR3 has 18 residues. The germline V gene has CDR1 SGHRS and CDR2 YFSETQ. The CDR3 sequence is CASSWTRSGVNQADTQYF.

This chain joins TRBV7-2 and TRBJ2-3. The CDR3 has 13 amino acids. CDR1 SGHTA and CDR2 FQGNSA come from the germline V gene. The CDR3 here is CASSHDYTDTQYF.

The CDR3 here is CASSSLAGNNEQFF. V is TRBV27 and J is TRBJ2-1; there is no DNA to check the TCRdb D call of TRBD2. CDR3 length: 14 residues. CDR1 and CDR2 from the germline V gene are MNHEY and SMNVEV (reference sequence).

The CDR3 is CASLRGLGNTEAFF. V usage is TRBV19 and J usage is TRBJ1-1; TCRdb selects TRBD1, and the lack of DNA leaves this call unchecked. This CDR3 region has 14 residues. Per germline, CDR1 LNHDA and CDR2 SQIVND (reference sequence).

V usage is TRBV4-2 and J usage is TRBJ1-2. CDR1 is LGHNA, CDR2 YNFKEQ, per germline. The CDR3 has 16 residues. Here the CDR3 reads CASSQQGGSTYYGYTF.

This chain uses TRBV7-2 with TRBJ2-3; the TCRdb D gene call, TRBD2, has no DNA to confirm it. CDR1 and CDR2 (germline): SGHTA, FQGNSA. The CDR3 totals 14 residues. The CDR3 loop is CASSQSGSVDTQYF.

V is TRBV7-2 and J is TRBJ2-3. The CDR3 covers 15 residues. CDR1 and CDR2 from the germline V gene are SGHTA and FQGNSA. CDR3 protein: CASSLASNFADTQYF.

The chain recombines TRBV20-1 with TRBJ2-5. The CDR3 consists of 12 residues. Germline assignment: CDR1 DFQATT and CDR2 SNEGSKA (reference sequence). The CDR3 protein is CSAGPESETQYF.

J is TRBJ2-1 and V is TRBV27; TCRdb designates TRBD2, a call that cannot be tested without DNA. Germline V lookup: CDR1 MNHEY, CDR2 SMNVEV (reference sequence). This CDR3 spans 16 amino acids. The CDR3 spells CASSLFEGNRGNEQFF.

CDR3 in amino acids: CASSTQGSGANVLTF. The chain is built from TRBV5-1 and TRBJ2-6. The length of the CDR3 is 15 residues. Germline values: CDR1 SGHRS, CDR2 YFSETQ.

The chain employs TRBV12-3 or TRBV12-4 and TRBJ2-1; TCRdb selects TRBD2, and the lack of DNA leaves this call unchecked. This CDR3 contains 18 residues. CDR3 sequence reads: CASRRQGVGLAGYNEQFF.

The V and J genes are TRBV20-1 and TRBJ1-1. Germline V gene sequence: CDR1 DFQATT, CDR2 SNEGSKA (reference sequence). This CDR3 has 12 amino acids. The CDR3 sequence: CSARGQSESAFF.

V gene TRBV3-1 combines with J gene TRBJ2-4; without DNA, the TCRdb call of TRBD1 cannot be checked. Germline V gene sequence: CDR1 LGHDT, CDR2 YNNKEL (reference sequence). The CDR3 runs 14 residues. The CDR3 protein is CASSFGDGKNIQYF.

The chain joins TRBV10-3 to TRBJ2-3; with no DNA, the TCRdb D assignment of TRBD2 cannot be verified. Germline values: CDR1 ENHRY, CDR2 SYGVKD. The CDR3 contains 13 residues. CDR3 residues: CAITRPNTDTQYF.

The V and J genes are TRBV18 and TRBJ1-5. There are 14 residues in the CDR3. The V gene's germline CDR1 is KGHSH and CDR2 LQKENI. The CDR3 loop is CASAHTDRNQPQHF.

The chain uses TRBV6-5 and TRBJ2-7. Germline assignment: CDR1 MNHEY and CDR2 SVGAGI. This CDR3 contains 15 residues. The CDR3 spells CASSYSDGPIYEQYF.

The rearrangement uses TRBV7-8 and TRBJ2-1. The CDR3 extends over 12 amino acids. Germline V gene sequence: CDR1 SGHVS, CDR2 FQNEAQ. The CDR3 reads CASSSYDNEQFF.

The rearrangement uses TRBV7-8 and TRBJ2-1; TCRdb reports TRBD1, a call that lacks DNA to check it against. The CDR3 contains 15 residues. From germline, CDR1 is SGHVS and CDR2 FQNEAQ. The CDR3 region is CASSLEGVRGDEQFF.

This rearrangement joins TRBV28 to TRBJ1-4; TCRdb reports TRBD1, a call that lacks DNA to check it against. The CDR3 is 16 residues long. From germline, CDR1 is MDHEN and CDR2 SYDVKM. The CDR3 loop reads CASSSPGTGGYEKLFF.

The rearrangement uses TRBV27 and TRBJ1-4; the D call of TRBD1 rests on TCRdb alone, since no DNA is present to check it. Germline V gene sequence: CDR1 MNHEY, CDR2 SMNVEV (reference sequence). CDR3 size: 15 residues. This CDR3 is CASKGTGVGVEKLFF.

V and J are TRBV5-6 and TRBJ2-5; the TRBD1 assignment by TCRdb is unverifiable without DNA. The CDR3 length is 15 residues. The germline V gene has CDR1 SGHDT and CDR2 YYEEEE. The CDR3 loop is CASTGGGRVGETQYF. Variable domain in full (rest from reference TRBV5-6 and TRBJ2-5): DAGVTQSPTHLIKTRGQQVTLRCSPKSGHDTVSWYQQALGQGPQFIFQYYEEEERQRGNFPDRFSGHQFPNYSSELNVNALLLGDSALYLCASTGGGRVGETQYFGPGTRLLVL.

The V gene is TRBV3-1, the J gene TRBJ2-5; TCRdb calls TRBD2, which cannot be checked without DNA. The CDR3 has 15 residues. Germline V lookup: CDR1 LGHDT, CDR2 YNNKEL (reference sequence). The CDR3 is CASSQRTPRQETQYF.

This chain joins TRBV20-1 and TRBJ2-7; TCRdb's D call of TRBD1 is untestable without DNA. The CDR3 spans 14 residues. Germline loops: CDR1 DFQATT, CDR2 SNEGSKA (reference sequence). CDR3: CSGQRTRGTLEQYF.

This chain links TRBV12-3 or TRBV12-4 with TRBJ2-3; TCRdb names TRBD1, which stays unverified in the absence of DNA. The CDR3 totals 17 residues. CDR3 sequence reads: CASSLIRVGTGTDTQYF.

The chain employs TRBV20-1 and TRBJ2-7; TCRdb names TRBD2, which stays unverified in the absence of DNA. CDR1 is DFQATT, CDR2 SNEGSKA, per germline (reference sequence). The CDR3 extends over 13 amino acids. The CDR3 loop reads CSASGRNLYEQYF.

The chain has TRBV7-9 and TRBJ2-5; absent DNA, TCRdb's TRBD1 call cannot be checked. Germline CDR1 reads SEHNR; CDR2 reads FQNEAQ (reference sequence). CDR3 length: 13 residues. The CDR3: CAAQLGGEETQYF.

This rearrangement joins TRBV6-2 or TRBV6-3 to TRBJ2-7; TCRdb outputs TRBD1, but without DNA this stays unchecked. Germline V lookup: CDR1 MNHEY, CDR2 SVGEGT. CDR3 size: 15 residues. The CDR3 loop reads CASSWARGSSYEQYF.

The gene calls are TRBV19 and TRBJ2-5; the D gene TCRdb calls, TRBD1, cannot be checked with no DNA. Germline values: CDR1 LNHDA, CDR2 SQIVND (reference sequence). CDR3 length equals 15 residues. The CDR3 here is CASSMGGQRQETQYF.